This TCR beta chain is drawn from a study of blood T cell repertoires in COVID-19. CDR3 length: 14 residues. Germline assignment: CDR1 SGDLS and CDR2 YYNGEE. V was trimmed by 4 bases and J by 6 bases, leaving 15 bases between them. How the authors handled the data: Amplification with reference gene primers provided the estimates of nucleated cell counts. Produced via immunoSEQ multiplex PCR; TCRdb's table is partial and in-frame only. D and trimming come from the DNA, and the V and J calls and clone size come from that table. The table records 350,000 to 450,000 clones, around nine tenths of them present only once.

The sample was peripheral blood. This TCR derives from a human donor in a cohort sampled during active COVID-19. The chain couples TRBV9 to TRBJ2-3, with a tentative D call TRBD1 (5 bases). CDR3 in DNA: TGTGCCAGCAGCCCAGATGGGGCCCCGGATACGCAGTATTTT. Its protein is CASSPDGAPDTQYF.